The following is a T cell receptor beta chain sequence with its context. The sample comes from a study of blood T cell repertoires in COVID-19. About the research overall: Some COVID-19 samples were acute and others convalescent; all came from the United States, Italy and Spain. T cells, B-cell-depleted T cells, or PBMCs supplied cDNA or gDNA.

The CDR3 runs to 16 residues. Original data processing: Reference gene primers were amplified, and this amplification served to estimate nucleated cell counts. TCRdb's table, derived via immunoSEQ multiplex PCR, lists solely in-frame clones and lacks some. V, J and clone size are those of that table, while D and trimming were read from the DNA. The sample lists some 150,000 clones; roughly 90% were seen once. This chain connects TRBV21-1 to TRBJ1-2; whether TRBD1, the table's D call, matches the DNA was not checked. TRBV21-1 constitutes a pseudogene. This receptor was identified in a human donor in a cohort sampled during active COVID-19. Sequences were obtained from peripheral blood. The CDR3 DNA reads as TGTGCCAGCAAAGCGTGGGAAACAGGCCGCATCTATGGCTACACCTTC. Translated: CASKAWETGRIYGYTF.